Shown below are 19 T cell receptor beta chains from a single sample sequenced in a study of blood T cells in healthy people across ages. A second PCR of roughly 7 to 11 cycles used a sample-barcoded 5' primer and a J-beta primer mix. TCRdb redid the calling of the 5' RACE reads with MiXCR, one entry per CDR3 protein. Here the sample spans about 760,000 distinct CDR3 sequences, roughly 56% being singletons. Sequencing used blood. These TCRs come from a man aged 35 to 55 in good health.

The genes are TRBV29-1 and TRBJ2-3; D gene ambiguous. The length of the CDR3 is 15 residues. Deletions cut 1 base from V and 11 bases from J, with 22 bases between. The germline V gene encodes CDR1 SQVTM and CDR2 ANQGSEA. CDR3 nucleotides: TGCAGCGTTGAAGTGTTCGGACGCCTTGAAGAGGAGCAGTATTTT. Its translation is CSVEVFGRLEEEQYF.

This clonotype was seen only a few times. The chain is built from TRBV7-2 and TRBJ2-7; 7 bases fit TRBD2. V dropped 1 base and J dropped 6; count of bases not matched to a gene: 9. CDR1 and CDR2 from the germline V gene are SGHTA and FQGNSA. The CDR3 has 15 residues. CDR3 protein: CASSLGPRGVSEQYF. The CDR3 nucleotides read TGTGCCAGCAGCTTAGGTCCCCGGGGGGTCAGCGAGCAGTACTTC.

The CDR3 here is CASSRGGHNEQFF. The CDR3 nucleotides are TGTGCCAGCTCCCGGGGAGGGCACAATGAGCAGTTCTTC. This rearrangement joins TRBV27 to TRBJ2-1; 7 nucleotides align to TRBD2. Germline-derived CDR1 and CDR2 are MNHEY and SMNVEV (reference sequence). The V gene end was trimmed by 8 bases and the J gene end by 5 bases; junction bases not matched to a gene: 6. The CDR3 is 13 residues long.

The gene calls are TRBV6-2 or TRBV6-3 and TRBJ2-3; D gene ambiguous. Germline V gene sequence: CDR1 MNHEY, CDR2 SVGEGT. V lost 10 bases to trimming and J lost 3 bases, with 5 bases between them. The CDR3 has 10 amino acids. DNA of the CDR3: TGTGCCACGGCAACAGATACGCAGTATTTT. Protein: CATATDTQYF.

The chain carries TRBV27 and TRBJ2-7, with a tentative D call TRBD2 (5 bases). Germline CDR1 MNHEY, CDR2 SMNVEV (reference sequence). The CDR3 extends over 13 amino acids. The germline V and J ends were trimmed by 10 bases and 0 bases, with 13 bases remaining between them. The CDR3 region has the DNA TGTGCCACCCGGCTAGCAGGCTCCTACGAGCAGTACTTC. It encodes CATRLAGSYEQYF.

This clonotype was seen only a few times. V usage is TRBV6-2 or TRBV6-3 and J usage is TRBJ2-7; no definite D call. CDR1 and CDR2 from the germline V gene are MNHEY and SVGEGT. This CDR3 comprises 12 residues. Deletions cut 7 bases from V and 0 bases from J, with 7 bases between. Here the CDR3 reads CASISNSYEQYF. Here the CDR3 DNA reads TGTGCCAGCATAAGTAACTCCTACGAGCAGTACTTC.

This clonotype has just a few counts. As DNA, the CDR3 is TGCAGCGTTTTACAGGGCAGTAGCAATCAGCCCCAGCATTTT. Its protein is CSVLQGSSNQPQHF. The chain links TRBV29-1 to TRBJ1-5; TRBD1 is a possible D gene (6 bases). Germline CDR1 and CDR2: SQVTM and ANQGSEA. V was shortened by 5 bases and J by 0 bases, with 11 bases between the two germline ends. The CDR3 has 14 residues.

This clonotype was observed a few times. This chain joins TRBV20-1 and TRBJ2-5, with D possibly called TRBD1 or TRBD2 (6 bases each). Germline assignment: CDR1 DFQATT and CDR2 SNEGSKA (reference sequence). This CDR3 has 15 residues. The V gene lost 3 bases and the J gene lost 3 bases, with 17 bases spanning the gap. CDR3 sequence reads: CSARGGRKGKETQYF. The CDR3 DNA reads TGCAGTGCTAGGGGGGGCCGCAAAGGCAAAGAGACCCAGTACTTC.

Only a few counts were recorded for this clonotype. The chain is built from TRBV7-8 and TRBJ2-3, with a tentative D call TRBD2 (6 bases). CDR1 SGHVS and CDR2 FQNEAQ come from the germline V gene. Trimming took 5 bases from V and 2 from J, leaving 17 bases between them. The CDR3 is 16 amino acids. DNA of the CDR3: TGTGCCAGCAGCCCCTACGGGGGTGTTTTCACAGATACGCAGTATTTT. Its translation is CASSPYGGVFTDTQYF.

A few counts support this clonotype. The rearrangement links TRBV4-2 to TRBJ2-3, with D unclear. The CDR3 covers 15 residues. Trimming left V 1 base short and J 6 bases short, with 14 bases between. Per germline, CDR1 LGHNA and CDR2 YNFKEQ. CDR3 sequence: CASSQVDETADTQYF. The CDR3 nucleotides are TGTGCCAGCAGCCAAGTCGATGAGACGGCGGATACGCAGTATTTT.

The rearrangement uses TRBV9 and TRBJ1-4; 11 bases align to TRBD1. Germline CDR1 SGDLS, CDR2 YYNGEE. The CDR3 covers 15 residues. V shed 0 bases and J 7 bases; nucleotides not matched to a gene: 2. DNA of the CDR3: TGTGCCAGCAGCGTAGCCGGGACAGGGGGTGAAAAACTGTTTTTT. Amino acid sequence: CASSVAGTGGEKLFF.

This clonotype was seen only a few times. In DNA form, the CDR3 reads TGCGCCAGCAGCCAAGGTAGCGGGGATGGCTACACCTTC. Translating gives CASSQGSGDGYTF. The genes are TRBV4-3 and TRBJ1-2; D remains unclear. CDR3 size: 13 residues. The germline V gene encodes CDR1 LGHNA and CDR2 YSLEER. Trimming pared 1 base from V and 6 bases from J, leaving 9 bases between.

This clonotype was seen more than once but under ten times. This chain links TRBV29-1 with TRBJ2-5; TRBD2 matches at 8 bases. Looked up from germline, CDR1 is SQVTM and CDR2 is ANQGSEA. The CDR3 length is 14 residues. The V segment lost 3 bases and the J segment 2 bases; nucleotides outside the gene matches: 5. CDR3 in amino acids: CSVEIAGTQETQYF. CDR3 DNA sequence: TGCAGCGTTGAGATAGCGGGAACGCAAGAGACCCAGTACTTC. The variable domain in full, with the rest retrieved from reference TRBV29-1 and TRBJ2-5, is SAVISQKPSRDICQRGTSLTIQCQVDSQVTMMFWYRQQPGQSLTLIATANQGSEATYESGFVIDKFPISRPNLTFSTLTVSNMSPEDSSIYLCSVEIAGTQETQYFGPGTRLLVL.

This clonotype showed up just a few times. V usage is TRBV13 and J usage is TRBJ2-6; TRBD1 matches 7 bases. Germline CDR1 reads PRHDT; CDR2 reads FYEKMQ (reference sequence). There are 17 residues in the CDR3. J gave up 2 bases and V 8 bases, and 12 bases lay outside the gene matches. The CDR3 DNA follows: TGTGCCAGCTTGGCCAGGGGGTGGGGTGCTGGGGCCAACGTCCTGACTTTC. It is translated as CASLARGWGAGANVLTF.

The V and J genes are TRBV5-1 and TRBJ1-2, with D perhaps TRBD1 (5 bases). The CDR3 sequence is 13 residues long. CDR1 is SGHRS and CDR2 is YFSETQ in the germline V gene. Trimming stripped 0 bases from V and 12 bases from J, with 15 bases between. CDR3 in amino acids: CASSLAGATWDTF. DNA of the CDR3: TGCGCCAGCAGCTTGGCCGGGGCCACTTGGGACACCTTC.

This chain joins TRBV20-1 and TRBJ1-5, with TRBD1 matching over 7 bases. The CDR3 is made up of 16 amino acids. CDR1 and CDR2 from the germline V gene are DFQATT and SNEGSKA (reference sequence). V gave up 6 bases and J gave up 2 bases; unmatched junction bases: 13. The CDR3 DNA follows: TGCAGTGCCCTCGTCTTCACAGGGGTGGGCAATCAGCCCCAGCATTTT. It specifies CSALVFTGVGNQPQHF.

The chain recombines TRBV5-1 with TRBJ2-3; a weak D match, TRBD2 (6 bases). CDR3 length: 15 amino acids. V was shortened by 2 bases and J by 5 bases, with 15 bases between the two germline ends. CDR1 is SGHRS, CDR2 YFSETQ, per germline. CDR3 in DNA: TGCGCCAGCAGCTTCCGGGACTCGGATGTAGATACGCAGTATTTT. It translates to CASSFRDSDVDTQYF. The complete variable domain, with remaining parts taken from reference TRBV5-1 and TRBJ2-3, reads KAGVTQTPRYLIKTRGQQVTLSCSPISGHRSVSWYQQTPGQGLQFLFEYFSETQRNKGNFPGRFSGRQFSNSRSEMNVSTLELGDSALYLCASSFRDSDVDTQYFGPGTRLTVL.

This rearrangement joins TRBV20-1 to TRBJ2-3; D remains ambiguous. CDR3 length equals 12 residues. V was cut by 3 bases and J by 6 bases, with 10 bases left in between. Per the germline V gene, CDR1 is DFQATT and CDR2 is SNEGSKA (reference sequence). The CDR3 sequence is CSASRSSDTQYF. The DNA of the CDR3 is TGCAGTGCTAGCCGCTCATCCGATACGCAGTATTTT.

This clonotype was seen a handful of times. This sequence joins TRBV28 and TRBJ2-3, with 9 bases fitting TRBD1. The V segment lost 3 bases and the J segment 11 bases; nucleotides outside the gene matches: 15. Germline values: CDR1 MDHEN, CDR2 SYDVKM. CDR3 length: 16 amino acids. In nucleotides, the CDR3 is TGTGCCAGCAGTTTGCGGACCGGGACAGGGAGTTACGAGCAGTATTTT. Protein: CASSLRTGTGSYEQYF.